The 9 T cell receptor beta chains below all came from one sample that was sequenced in a study of blood T cell repertoires in COVID-19. Sequencing was performed with immunoSEQ multiplex PCR; in TCRdb, only in-frame clones are kept and a portion is missing. The data hold approximately 250,000 clones, with 80% to 90% observed a single time. The sample taken for sequencing was peripheral blood. The receptors were sampled from a man aged 60-69 years with acute or convalescent COVID-19.

The chain carries TRBV6-5 and TRBJ2-2, with D possibly being TRBD2 (6 bases). Germline CDR1 is MNHEY and CDR2 is SVGAGI. The CDR3 is made up of 14 amino acids. V gave up 4 bases and J gave up 4 bases, with 10 bases separating them. In nucleotides, the CDR3 is TGTGCCAGCAGTTCAGGGAGGAGCACCGGGGAGCTGTTTTTT. It translates to CASSSGRSTGELFF.

DNA of the CDR3: TGTGCCAGTAGTATAGCCGTTCCTGCGTTAGCCAAAAACATTCAGTACTTC. It codes for CASSIAVPALAKNIQYF. V and J are TRBV19 and TRBJ2-4; no clear D. CDR3 length equals 17 residues. V lost 1 base and J lost 0, with 13 bases in between. Germline CDR1 is LNHDA and CDR2 is SQIVND (reference sequence).

V is TRBV7-9 and J is TRBJ2-1, with a possible D match to TRBD2 (5 bases). This CDR3 has 15 amino acids. V lost 5 bases and J lost 2, with 13 bases in between. Germline CDR1 reads SEHNR; CDR2 reads FQNEAQ (reference sequence). The DNA for the CDR3 is TGTGCCAGCAGCCTTGGCGCGGGCCCCTACAATGAGCAGTTCTTC. Translating gives CASSLGAGPYNEQFF.

The genes are TRBV6-5 and TRBJ2-5, with 8 nucleotides matching TRBD1. The V gene's germline CDR1 is MNHEY and CDR2 SVGAGI. The CDR3 covers 16 residues. Trimming at V came to 2 bases and at J to 2 bases, leaving 7 bases not matched to a gene. This chain's CDR3 is CASSYPGTGNQETQYF. The CDR3 DNA sequence: TGTGCCAGCAGTTACCCCGGGACAGGAAATCAAGAGACCCAGTACTTC.

The gene calls are TRBV11-2 and TRBJ1-2; 8 nucleotides agree with TRBD1. The ends lost 5 bases at V and 5 bases at J; junction bases unmatched: 16. Germline CDR1 SGHAT, CDR2 FQNNGV. CDR3 length: 17 amino acids. The CDR3, as DNA: TGTGCCAGCAGCACCCGGACAGGGTATGCCCGAGAGTATGGCTACACCTTC. It specifies CASSTRTGYAREYGYTF.

The rearrangement joins TRBV6-5 to TRBJ2-7; tentatively, D is TRBD1 (7 bases). The germline V gene encodes CDR1 MNHEY and CDR2 SVGAGI. The ends were cut back, 1 base at V and 6 bases at J, with 16 bases in the middle. The CDR3 contains 15 residues. As DNA, the CDR3 is TGTGCCAGCAGTTACTGGGCGGGACAGCCCTCCGAGCAGTACTTC. Its protein is CASSYWAGQPSEQYF.

V is TRBV5-1 and J is TRBJ1-2, with TRBD1 matching 10 bases. V dropped 3 bases and J dropped 4; count of bases not matched to a gene: 6. The CDR3 is made up of 15 amino acids. Germline V gives CDR1 SGHRS, CDR2 YFSETQ. This chain's CDR3 is CASSSETGGAYGYTF. Written as DNA, the CDR3 is TGCGCCAGCAGCTCCGAGACAGGGGGCGCCTATGGCTACACCTTC.

This clone was counted a few times. The sample contains more than one DNA sequence encoding this CDR3. The V gene is TRBV19, the J gene TRBJ1-2; no clear D gene. Germline CDR1 reads LNHDA; CDR2 reads SQIVND (reference sequence). The CDR3 covers 14 residues. The V gene lost 2 bases and the J gene lost 0 bases, with 7 bases spanning the gap. CDR3 DNA: TGTGCCAGTAGTATAACGGGGACTAACTATGGCTACACCTTC. As protein: CASSITGTNYGYTF. Drawing the rest from reference TRBV19 and TRBJ1-2, the complete variable domain is DGGITQSPKYLFRKEGQNVTLSCEQNLNHDAMYWYRQDPGQGLRLIYYSQIVNDFQKGDIAEGYSVSREKKESFPLTVTSAQKNPTAFYLCASSITGTNYGYTFGSGTRLTVV.

This clone was seen a single time. The chain joins TRBV25-1 to TRBJ1-2, with 10 bases matching TRBD1. V lost 6 bases to trimming and J lost 5 bases; unmatched junction nucleotides: 9. This CDR3 is 15 amino acids long. Germline CDR1 and CDR2: MGHDK and SYGVNS. CDR3: CASSQTGQGTYGYTF. DNA for the CDR3: TGTGCCAGCAGCCAGACGGGACAGGGGACTTATGGCTACACCTTC.